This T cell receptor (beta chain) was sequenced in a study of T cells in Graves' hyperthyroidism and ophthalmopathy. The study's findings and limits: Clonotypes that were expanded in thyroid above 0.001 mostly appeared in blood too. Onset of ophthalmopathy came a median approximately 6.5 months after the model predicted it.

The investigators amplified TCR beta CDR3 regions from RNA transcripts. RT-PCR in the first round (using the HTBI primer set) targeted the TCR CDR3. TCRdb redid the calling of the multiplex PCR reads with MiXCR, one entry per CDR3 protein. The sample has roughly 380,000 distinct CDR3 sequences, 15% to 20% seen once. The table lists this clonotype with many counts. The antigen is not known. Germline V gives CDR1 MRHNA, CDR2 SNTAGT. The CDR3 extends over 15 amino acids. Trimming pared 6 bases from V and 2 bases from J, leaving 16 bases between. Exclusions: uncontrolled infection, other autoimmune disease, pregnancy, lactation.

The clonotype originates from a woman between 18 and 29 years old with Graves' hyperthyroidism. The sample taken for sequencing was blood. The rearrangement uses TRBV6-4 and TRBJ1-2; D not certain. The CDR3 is CASRALDGVNYGYTF. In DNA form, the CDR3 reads TGTGCCAGCAGAGCACTGGACGGAGTAAACTATGGCTACACCTTC.